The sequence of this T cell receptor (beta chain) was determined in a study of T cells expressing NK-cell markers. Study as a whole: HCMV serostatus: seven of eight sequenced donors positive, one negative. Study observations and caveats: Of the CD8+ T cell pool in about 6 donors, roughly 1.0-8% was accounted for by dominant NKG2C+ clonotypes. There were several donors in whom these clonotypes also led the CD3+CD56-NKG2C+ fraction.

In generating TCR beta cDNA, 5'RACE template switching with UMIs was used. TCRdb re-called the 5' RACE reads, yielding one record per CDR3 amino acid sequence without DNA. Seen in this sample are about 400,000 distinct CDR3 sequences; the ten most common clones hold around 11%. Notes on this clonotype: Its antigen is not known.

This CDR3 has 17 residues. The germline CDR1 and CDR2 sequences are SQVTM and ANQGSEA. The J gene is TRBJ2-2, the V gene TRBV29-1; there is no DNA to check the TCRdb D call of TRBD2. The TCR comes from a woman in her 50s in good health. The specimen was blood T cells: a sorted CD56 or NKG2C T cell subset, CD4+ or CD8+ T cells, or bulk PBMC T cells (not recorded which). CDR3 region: CSVAGGLAGGKTGELFF.